A single sample is the source of the 21 T cell receptor beta chains below, sequenced in a study of metastatic and nonmetastatic thyroid tumors. TCRdb reprocessed the PCR reads using MiXCR. The table records about 38,000 clones, 25% to 30% of them present only once. None of the patients had undergone any treatment ahead of thyroid surgery. Sequencing was done on a sample of blood. The receptors originated from a female donor with papillary thyroid cancer or a benign thyroid nodule (not recorded which). Some clones in this sample may be carry-over from other donors' samples.

In this sample, this clone turned up many times. A read error may be the cause here, since a much bigger clone is one base away. V and J are TRBV7-8 and TRBJ1-3, with a possible D match to TRBD1 (5 bases). Per germline, CDR1 SGHVS and CDR2 FQNEAQ. The CDR3 runs to 15 residues. The CDR3 DNA follows: TGTGCCAGCAGCTTAAGTGGGGCGAGGGGAAACGCCATATATTTT. Its translation is CASSLSGARGNAIYF.

This clone was detected only a few times. The chain has TRBV2 and TRBJ1-3; no clear D. The CDR3 spans 13 residues. V lost 9 bases and J 1 base, leaving 10 bases between the germline ends. In germline, CDR1 is SNHLY, CDR2 FYNNEI. The CDR3 sequence is CASKDQSGNTIYF. The CDR3 region has the DNA TGTGCCAGTAAGGACCAATCTGGAAACACCATATATTTT. Supplemented by reference TRBV2 and TRBJ1-3, the full variable domain reads EPEVTQTPSHQVTQMGQEVILRCVPISNHLYFYWYRQILGQKVEFLVSFYNNEISEKSEIFDDQFSVERPDGSNFTLKIRSTKLEDSAMYFCASKDQSGNTIYFGEGSWLTVV.

About this clone: A read error may account for a junction end that differs from germline. The chain carries TRBV12-3 or TRBV12-4 and TRBJ1-5; perhaps TRBD1 as D (5 bases). The CDR3 contains 13 residues. CDR3 residues: CSSSLGVEQSQHF. CDR3 nucleotides: TGTTCCAGCAGTTTGGGGGTTGAACAGTCCCAGCATTTT.

This clone qualifies as medium-sized. This chain uses TRBV27 with TRBJ2-7; no clear D gene. V was clipped by 0 bases and J by 3 bases, with 15 bases between them. Germline V gene data show CDR1 as MNHEY and CDR2 as SMNVEV (reference sequence). The CDR3 extends over 16 amino acids. The CDR3 DNA is TGTGCCAGCAGTTTATCCCCCGGCGGAATTAACTACGAGCAGTACTTC. It codes for CASSLSPGGINYEQYF.

The table lists this clone with many counts. The chain couples TRBV20-1 to TRBJ1-2; 12 positions match TRBD1. CDR3 length equals 15 residues. CDR1 is DFQATT and CDR2 is SNEGSKA in the germline V gene (reference sequence). The V segment lost 3 bases and the J segment 7 bases; nucleotides outside the gene matches: 9. The CDR3: CSARGGQGAVSGYTF. The CDR3 DNA sequence: TGCAGTGCTAGGGGGGGACAGGGGGCAGTAAGTGGCTACACCTTC.

The rearrangement links TRBV18 to TRBJ1-2, with D possibly being TRBD1 (5 bases). Germline V CDR1 and CDR2: KGHSH, LQKENI. This CDR3 is built from 15 residues. Trimming took 3 bases from V and 4 from J, leaving 15 bases between them. Here the CDR3 DNA reads TGTGCCAGCTCACCGGGGCATCAAGCTACCTATGGCTACACCTTC. Translated: CASSPGHQATYGYTF.

Ten or more counts support this clone. This sequence may be a read error, since a much larger clone differs from it by one base. The genes are TRBV29-1 and TRBJ1-1, with 8 bases lining up with TRBD1. Per the germline V gene, CDR1 is SQVTM and CDR2 is ANQGSEA. The CDR3 spans 14 residues. CDR3 sequence: CSVHGTGGGTEASF. DNA for the CDR3: TGCAGCGTCCATGGGACAGGAGGCGGTACTGAAGCTTCCTTT.

This clone was picked up a small number of times. The V gene is TRBV6-2 or TRBV6-3, the J gene TRBJ1-4; the match to TRBD1 covers 7 bases. This CDR3 is built from 14 residues. CDR1 MNHEY and CDR2 SVGEGT come from the germline V gene. The junction had 9 bases not matched to a gene; V was cut back by 6 bases and J by 8 bases. CDR3 loop: CASSRQGGREKLFF. The CDR3 region has the DNA TGTGCCAGCAGCCGACAGGGAGGTCGGGAAAAACTGTTTTTT.

This clone came up many times. The chain uses TRBV5-4 and TRBJ1-2; 9 bases match TRBD1. The V and J ends lost 4 bases and 8 bases, in that order; junction bases with no gene match: 12. Looked up from germline, CDR1 is SGHNT and CDR2 is YYREEE (reference sequence). This CDR3 has 15 amino acids. CDR3 loop: CASSPGQGRSGGYTF. The CDR3 nucleotides are TGTGCCAGCAGCCCGGGACAGGGTCGTTCCGGCGGCTACACCTTC.

This chain joins TRBV6-6 and TRBJ1-6; no firm D call. Deletions cut 6 bases from V and 0 bases from J, with 15 bases between. The CDR3 runs 17 residues. Germline V lookup: CDR1 MNHNY, CDR2 SVGAGI (reference sequence). DNA for the CDR3: TGTGCCAGCAGGGTCGAGGACGTAAGCTCCTATAATTCACCCCTCCACTTT. Translated, it gives CASRVEDVSSYNSPLHF.

This clone was seen repeatedly, ten times or more. The gene calls are TRBV18 and TRBJ1-5; tentative D call: TRBD1 (6 bases). Germline-derived CDR1 and CDR2 are KGHSH and LQKENI. V was pared by 3 bases and J by 2 bases, with 11 bases between. CDR3 size: 15 residues. The CDR3 loop is CASSPQGIGNQPQHF. The CDR3 nucleotides read TGTGCCAGCTCACCCCAGGGGATCGGCAATCAGCCCCAGCATTTT.

This clone was seen at least ten times. The V gene is TRBV30, the J gene TRBJ2-2; D gene uncertain. CDR1 and CDR2 from the germline V gene are GTSNPN and SVGIG (reference sequence). Trimming cost V 3 bases and J 1 base, with 15 bases left between them. CDR3 size: 16 residues. The CDR3 sequence: CAWSAIKTRNTGELFF. CDR3 coding DNA: TGTGCCTGGAGCGCCATCAAGACTCGGAACACCGGGGAGCTGTTTTTT.

This clone was found many times. The chain links TRBV20-1 to TRBJ1-2, with a weak D call TRBD1 (5 bases). Germline CDR1 and CDR2: DFQATT and SNEGSKA (reference sequence). Between the trimmed V and J ends, which lost 3 bases and 8 bases, there was a span of 10 bases. The CDR3 consists of 11 residues. CDR3 sequence: CSASQGSGYTF. The DNA for the CDR3 is TGCAGTGCTAGTCAGGGTTCCGGCTACACCTTC.

This clone appeared many times. The chain combines TRBV5-1 with TRBJ1-2; no firm D call. There are 20 residues in the CDR3. Germline CDR1 and CDR2: SGHRS and YFSETQ. V was clipped by 4 bases and J by 3 bases, with 31 bases between them. For the CDR3, the DNA is TGCGCCAGCAGCCCCTCACCTTCGACAAGACGTTTGGCCTCGTACTATGGCTACACCTTC. Translating it yields CASSPSPSTRRLASYYGYTF.

The table lists this clone with many counts. This may come from a read error, since a much larger clone is one base off. In this CDR3 the conserved last residue, phenylalanine or tryptophan, is missing, so a read error is likely. This rearrangement joins TRBV6-1 to TRBJ2-7; D gene ambiguous. V was trimmed by 7 bases and J by 4 bases, leaving 11 bases between them. The CDR3 has 12 residues. Germline V CDR1 and CDR2: MNHNS, SASEGT. For the CDR3, the DNA is TGTGCCAGCAAGTTGGGAAGTTACGAGCAGTACTTA. Residues: CASKLGSYEQYL.

This clone was recorded at least ten times. J is TRBJ1-1 and V is TRBV19; no reliable D call. CDR3 length: 13 residues. In germline, CDR1 is LNHDA, CDR2 SQIVND (reference sequence). The V and J ends lost 1 base and 0 bases respectively, with 3 bases between them. The CDR3 sequence is CASSIVMNTEAFF. The CDR3 DNA follows: TGTGCCAGTAGTATAGTGATGAACACTGAAGCTTTCTTT. Using reference TRBV19 and TRBJ1-1 for the parts outside the CDR3, the full variable domain is DGGITQSPKYLFRKEGQNVTLSCEQNLNHDAMYWYRQDPGQGLRLIYYSQIVNDFQKGDIAEGYSVSREKKESFPLTVTSAQKNPTAFYLCASSIVMNTEAFFGQGTRLTVV.

On this clone: Germline and junction disagree at one end, which may indicate a read error. CDR3 coding DNA: TGTGCCAGCAGTTTAAATTTCGGGACTAGCGGGGACAATGAGCAGTTTTTC. Its translation is CASSLNFGTSGDNEQFF. The chain couples TRBV27 to TRBJ2-1; 13 bases align to TRBD2. Germline loops: CDR1 MNHEY, CDR2 SMNVEV (reference sequence). The CDR3 covers 17 residues.

The chain combines TRBV20-1 with TRBJ2-6; D gene unclear. The CDR3 totals 15 residues. In germline, CDR1 is DFQATT, CDR2 SNEGSKA (reference sequence). The germline V and J ends were trimmed by 3 bases and 2 bases, with 11 bases remaining between them. DNA of the CDR3: TGCAGTGCTAGCACCATGGTCGCTGGGGCCAACGTCCTGACTTTC. As protein: CSASTMVAGANVLTF.

The rearrangement uses TRBV10-2 and TRBJ1-1; D possibly corresponds to TRBD1 (6 bases). Germline V gene data show CDR1 as WSHSY and CDR2 as SAAADI. CDR3 size: 14 residues. Trimming pared 2 bases from V and 0 bases from J, leaving 7 bases between. The CDR3 DNA is TGCGCCAGCAGTGAGCAGGGGATGAACACTGAAGCTTTCTTT. It codes for CASSEQGMNTEAFF.

This clone was picked up many times. The rearrangement joins TRBV11-3 to TRBJ2-3, with D perhaps matching TRBD1 (6 bases). This CDR3 contains 18 residues. V was shortened by 5 bases and J by 0 bases, with 21 bases between the two germline ends. Looked up from germline, CDR1 is SGHNT and CDR2 is YENEEA. CDR3 sequence reads: CASSKKWSGVGSTDTQYF. The CDR3 nucleotides read TGTGCCAGCAGCAAAAAGTGGTCAGGGGTGGGTAGCACAGATACGCAGTATTTT.

This clone was seen many times. CDR3 in DNA: TGCGCCAGCAGCCAACTCGCTAGGGGTTATCAGCAGTACTTC. The encoded protein is CASSQLARGYQQYF. The chain links TRBV4-3 to TRBJ2-7, with D perhaps matching TRBD1 (5 bases). The CDR3 spans 14 residues. V was cut by 2 bases and J by 8 bases, with 16 bases left in between. Germline-derived CDR1 and CDR2 are LGHNA and YSLEER.